This paragraph covers one T cell receptor (beta chain) sequence. The data were obtained in a study of blood T cell repertoires in COVID-19. Looking at the study overall: Samples came from the United States, Italy and Spain, spanning acute and convalescent COVID-19.

Original data processing: The authors estimated nucleated cell counts from reference gene primer amplification. Assay used: immunoSEQ multiplex PCR; TCRdb lists only in-frame clones, some missing. Clone size and V and J calls were adopted from that table, with D and trimming inferred from the DNA. The sample yields about 75,000 clones, under 90% seen once. With 4 bases removed from V and 4 bases from J, the gap between germline ends came to 19 bases. The CDR3 runs 16 residues. The germline CDR1 and CDR2 sequences are MNHEY and SMNVEV (reference sequence). The sequence derives from a human donor in a cohort sampled during active COVID-19. The material sequenced was peripheral blood. V is TRBV27 and J is TRBJ1-2, with a tentative D call TRBD1 (6 bases). The CDR3 is CASSSTARNRVYGYTF. The CDR3 bases are TGTGCCAGCAGTTCAACCGCCCGAAACAGGGTCTATGGCTACACCTTC.